A single sample is the source of the 24 T cell receptor beta chains below, sequenced in a study of blood T cell repertoires in COVID-19. This table comes from immunoSEQ multiplex PCR, and its TCRdb copy is limited to in-frame clones, with some not included. The profile shows 25,000 to 35,000 clones, approximately 75% of them singletons. Sequences were obtained from peripheral blood. All receptors come from a boy aged 2 to 10 with active or convalescent COVID-19.

The chain links TRBV7-2 to TRBJ2-7; 12 nucleotides agree with TRBD2. The CDR3 is 17 amino acids. Trimming at V came to 1 base and at J to 7 bases, leaving 11 bases not matched to a gene. Germline V gives CDR1 SGHTA, CDR2 FQGNSA. The CDR3 sequence: CASSLEVGLAGIKEQYF. The CDR3 DNA follows: TGTGCCAGCAGCTTAGAAGTCGGACTAGCGGGAATAAAAGAGCAGTACTTC.

This clone was observed a few times. The gene calls are TRBV19 and TRBJ2-1, with D hard to call. Germline CDR1 and CDR2: LNHDA and SQIVND (reference sequence). Trimming removed 3 bases at V and 5 bases at J, with 11 bases between. The CDR3 totals 14 residues. The CDR3 region has the DNA TGTGCCAGTAGTATCCTCGGTACCGACAATGAGCAGTTCTTC. This encodes CASSILGTDNEQFF.

The chain employs TRBV18 and TRBJ1-1, with 7 nucleotides matching TRBD1. The CDR3 totals 13 residues. Germline values: CDR1 KGHSH, CDR2 LQKENI. With V trimmed by 7 bases and J by 2 bases, 4 bases remained unmatched. This chain's CDR3 is CASLTGSNTEAFF. CDR3 DNA: TGTGCCAGCTTGACAGGGTCAAACACTGAAGCTTTCTTT. The whole variable domain, remainder taken from reference TRBV18 and TRBJ1-1, is NAGVMQNPRHLVRRRGQEARLRCSPMKGHSHVYWYRQLPEEGLKFMVYLQKENIIDESGMPKERFSAEFPKEGPSILRIQQVVRGDSAAYFCASLTGSNTEAFFGQGTRLTVV.

The chain links TRBV7-2 to TRBJ1-1; D gene unclear. The CDR3 has 12 amino acids. V dropped 2 bases and J dropped 11 bases, with 12 bases sitting between them. Germline CDR1 is SGHTA and CDR2 is FQGNSA. The CDR3 DNA is TGTGCCAGCAGCTTATTTGGTTTCGCGGCTTTCTTT. It codes for CASSLFGFAAFF.

This clone was seen a few times. V is TRBV6-2 or TRBV6-3 and J is TRBJ2-7; 9 bases are shared with TRBD2. Trimming at V came to 6 bases and at J to 5 bases, leaving 20 bases not matched to a gene. Germline CDR1 reads MNHEY; CDR2 reads SVGEGT. The CDR3 consists of 18 residues. The CDR3 DNA follows: TGTGCCAGCAGACCTTATCTAGCGGGGCCGTCAGGGGCAAACGAGCAGTACTTC. Protein product: CASRPYLAGPSGANEQYF.

The CDR3: CASSPRWLSYNSPLHF. CDR3 coding DNA: TGTGCCAGCTCACCACGATGGCTCTCCTATAATTCACCCCTCCACTTT. V gene TRBV18 combines with J gene TRBJ1-6; unclear D gene. Per germline, CDR1 KGHSH and CDR2 LQKENI. Trimming removed 1 base from V and 0 bases from J, with 7 bases in between. CDR3 length: 16 residues.

The chain links TRBV25-1 to TRBJ2-5, with D perhaps TRBD1 (5 bases). CDR3 size: 14 residues. The V end was cut by 5 bases, the J end by 1 base, with 11 bases between. CDR1 is MGHDK and CDR2 is SYGVNS in the germline V gene. The chain's CDR3 is CASSSSTVQETQYF. The CDR3 DNA sequence: TGTGCCAGCAGTTCCTCGACAGTCCAAGAGACCCAGTACTTC. The variable domain in full, with the rest retrieved from reference TRBV25-1 and TRBJ2-5, is EADIYQTPRYLVIGTGKKITLECSQTMGHDKMYWYQQDPGMELHLIHYSYGVNSTEKGDLSSESTVSRIRTEHFPLTLESARPSHTSQYLCASSSSTVQETQYFGPGTRLLVL.

The chain employs TRBV5-5 and TRBJ2-5; 7 bases align to TRBD1. Per germline, CDR1 SGHKS and CDR2 YYEKEE (reference sequence). The CDR3 runs to 16 residues. V lost 0 bases and J lost 4; bases outside the gene matches: 9. CDR3 bases: TGTGCCAGCAGCTTGGAGGGACAGACTCAGGTAGAGACCCAGTACTTC. Translating gives CASSLEGQTQVETQYF. Looking up the rest from reference TRBV5-5 and TRBJ2-5 gives the full variable domain: DAGVTQSPTHLIKTRGQQVTLRCSPISGHKSVSWYQQVLGQGPQFIFQYYEKEERGRGNFPDRFSARQFPNYSSELNVNALLLGDSALYLCASSLEGQTQVETQYFGPGTRLLVL.

The count of this clone is one. This chain links TRBV15 with TRBJ1-1; D is perhaps TRBD1 (6 bases). CDR3 size: 16 residues. The germline gives CDR1 LNHNV, CDR2 YYDKDF (reference sequence). Deletions cut 1 base from V and 3 bases from J, with 15 bases between. The CDR3 region is CATSRVFGTLDTEAFF. The CDR3 DNA is TGTGCCACCAGCAGAGTATTCGGGACACTCGACACTGAAGCTTTCTTT.

This chain connects TRBV7-8 to TRBJ1-6; tentative D call: TRBD1 (5 bases). The CDR3 loop spans 16 amino acids. CDR1 is SGHVS, CDR2 FQNEAQ, per germline. V shed 1 base and J shed 10 bases, with 17 bases lying between them. CDR3 nucleotides: TGTGCCAGCAGCTTAGATGGGGGGTGGGGGGAGTCACCCCTCCACTTT. Translated, it gives CASSLDGGWGESPLHF.

The CDR3 sequence: CAIRASSGGFTDTQYF. The CDR3 region has the DNA TGTGCCATCAGGGCTTCTAGCGGGGGGTTCACAGATACGCAGTATTTT. The V and J genes are TRBV10-3 and TRBJ2-3, with 11 bases fitting TRBD2. The trim removed 6 bases at V and 2 bases at J, leaving 7 bases unmatched. Germline V CDR1 and CDR2: ENHRY, SYGVKD. The CDR3 is 16 residues long.

The chain links TRBV19 to TRBJ2-6, with 11 bases aligning to TRBD1. In germline, CDR1 is LNHDA, CDR2 SQIVND (reference sequence). The CDR3 has 16 amino acids. V lost 6 bases, J lost 7 bases, and 8 bases stayed unmatched. CDR3 sequence (DNA): TGTGCCAGTAGCCCCAAGGACAGGGGGCTAGCCAACGTCCTGACTTTC. Residues: CASSPKDRGLANVLTF.

This chain uses TRBV6-2 or TRBV6-3 with TRBJ2-1, with 9 bases matching TRBD2. Trimming at V came to 4 bases and at J to 7 bases, leaving 17 bases not matched to a gene. CDR1 MNHEY and CDR2 SVGEGT come from the germline V gene. This CDR3 region has 18 residues. The CDR3 protein is CASSLWDSGGHELNEQFF. CDR3 nucleotide sequence: TGTGCCAGCAGTTTGTGGGATAGCGGGGGACACGAACTGAATGAGCAGTTCTTC.

The genes are TRBV7-2 and TRBJ1-5; 7 positions match TRBD1. Germline CDR1 SGHTA, CDR2 FQGNSA. V lost 5 bases to trimming and J lost 4 bases; unmatched junction nucleotides: 8. The CDR3 is made up of 15 amino acids. In nucleotides, the CDR3 is TGTGCCAGCAGCCCAAGGGGGCCCGTTAATCAGCCCCAGCATTTT. Translation gives CASSPRGPVNQPQHF.

Relative to its sample, this clone is medium-sized. The chain has TRBV6-1 and TRBJ1-6; D possibly corresponds to TRBD1 (6 bases). V was trimmed by 2 bases and J by 6 bases, leaving 11 bases between them. Germline CDR1 and CDR2: MNHNS and SASEGT. This CDR3 contains 15 residues. The CDR3 sequence is CASSERTAINSPLHF. CDR3 bases: TGTGCCAGCAGTGAACGGACAGCAATTAATTCACCCCTCCACTTT.

This CDR3 reads CASSGRGGTLAYGYTF. The CDR3 DNA is TGTGCCAGCAGCGGTAGAGGGGGTACCCTCGCCTATGGCTACACCTTC. The genes are TRBV9 and TRBJ1-2, with D possibly matching TRBD1 (6 bases). CDR3 length equals 16 residues. The germline V gene encodes CDR1 SGDLS and CDR2 YYNGEE. The ends were cut back, 3 bases at V and 4 bases at J, with 19 bases in the middle.

The V call is TRBV6-6, the J call TRBJ1-4; the D gene is possibly TRBD1 (6 bases). V lost 6 bases to trimming and J lost 2 bases, with 16 bases between them. The germline V gene has CDR1 MNHNY and CDR2 SVGAGI (reference sequence). The CDR3 is 16 amino acids. The CDR3 is CASRFGGSRTNEKLFF. In nucleotides, the CDR3 is TGTGCCAGCAGGTTTGGGGGCTCTAGGACTAATGAAAAACTGTTTTTT.

The chain joins TRBV11-3 to TRBJ2-2; possible D gene TRBD2, 6 bases. CDR1 is SGHNT, CDR2 YENEEA, per germline. The CDR3 length is 16 residues. V shed 3 bases and J shed 2 bases, with 13 bases lying between them. The chain's CDR3 is CASSLRTGANTGELFF. CDR3 nucleotide sequence: TGTGCCAGCAGCTTGCGAACGGGAGCCAACACCGGGGAGCTGTTTTTT.

CDR3 sequence reads: CASGFRDSSYNEQFF. The DNA of the CDR3 is TGTGCCAGCGGATTCCGGGACAGCTCCTACAATGAGCAGTTCTTC. The chain combines TRBV27 with TRBJ2-1; 7 bases align to TRBD1. The CDR3 sequence is 15 residues long. After removal of 8 bases from V and 0 bases from J, the junction contained 7 bases not matched to a gene. Germline-derived CDR1 and CDR2 are MNHEY and SMNVEV (reference sequence).

The V gene is TRBV7-9, the J gene TRBJ2-1; the match to TRBD1 covers 8 bases. Germline lookup yields CDR1 SEHNR and CDR2 FQNEAQ (reference sequence). This CDR3 is 15 amino acids long. V lost 4 bases, J lost 4 bases, and 6 bases stayed unmatched. CDR3 loop: CASSSLRDRYNEQFF. CDR3 nucleotide sequence: TGTGCCAGCAGCTCCCTCCGGGACAGGTACAATGAGCAGTTCTTC.

Turning to this clone: One end of the junction fails to match germline, which may point to a read error. The genes are TRBV10-2 and TRBJ1-2, with 8 nucleotides matching TRBD1. The CDR3 is 14 amino acids. The germline V gene has CDR1 WSHSY and CDR2 SAAADI. CDR3 amino acids: CASTEAGGVYGYTF. The CDR3 DNA sequence: TGCGCCAGCACTGAGGCAGGGGGCGTTTATGGCTACACCTTC.

This clone was found once. The CDR3 DNA reads TGTGCCAGCAGCTTAGCTTCGTTTTTGACCCAGTACTTC. The encoded protein is CASSLASFLTQYF. The V gene is TRBV7-2, the J gene TRBJ2-5; no clear D. Germline V gene sequence: CDR1 SGHTA, CDR2 FQGNSA. V lost 0 bases, J lost 7 bases, and 9 bases lay in between. This CDR3 is 13 amino acids long. Full variable domain (rest looked up from reference TRBV7-2 and TRBJ2-5): GAGVSQSPSNKVTEKGKDVELRCDPISGHTALYWYRQSLGQGLEFLIYFQGNSAPDKSGLPSDRFSAERTGGSVSTLTIQRTQQEDSAVYLCASSLASFLTQYFGPGTRLLVL.

This chain uses TRBV6-5 with TRBJ1-2; 7 nucleotides line up with TRBD1. In germline, CDR1 is MNHEY, CDR2 SVGAGI. The CDR3 length is 14 residues. V trimming: 7 bases; J trimming: 5 bases; junction bases outside the gene matches: 10. The CDR3 coding sequence is TGTGCCAGCACCGGGTGGCAGGGGGATTATGGCTACACCTTC. Its translation is CASTGWQGDYGYTF.

The CDR3 reads CASRDSGRARAANEQFF. The CDR3 nucleotides are TGTGCCAGCAGAGATAGCGGGAGGGCCCGAGCGGCCAATGAGCAGTTCTTC. The V and J genes are TRBV28 and TRBJ2-1, with 11 nucleotides matching TRBD2. V trimming: 6 bases; J trimming: 6 bases; junction bases outside the gene matches: 13. This CDR3 is built from 17 residues. Germline CDR1 and CDR2: MDHEN and SYDVKM. Together with reference TRBV28 and TRBJ2-1, the CDR3 gives the full variable domain: DVKVTQSSRYLVKRTGEKVFLECVQDMDHENMFWYRQDPGLGLRLIYFSYDVKMKEKGDIPEGYSVSREKKERFSLILESASTNQTSMYLCASRDSGRARAANEQFFGPGTRLTVL.